This T cell receptor beta chain was identified in a study of cytomegalovirus exposure and HLA in healthy donors. About the study: In an earlier analysis, approximately 120 million unique TCR beta sequences were found from 200 million or so T cells.

The CDR3 extends over 15 amino acids. Per the germline V gene, CDR1 is ENHRY and CDR2 is SYGVKD. J gave up 8 bases and V 2 bases, and 10 bases lay outside the gene matches. Researchers ran the PCR with 60 Vbeta and 13 Jbeta primers. This table comes from immunoSEQ multiplex PCR, and its TCRdb copy is limited to in-frame clones, with some not included. The table shows 100,000 or so clones, with 70% to 80% occurring only once. Remarks on this clone: Its target is unknown.

Regarding the study as a whole: Excluded: some indistinguishable V segments such as TRBV6-2 and TRBV6-3. The study flagged about 150 TCR beta chains as cytomegalovirus-associated.

The study sampled nominally healthy donors, though unrecorded immune exposures were likely. The V and J genes are TRBV10-3 and TRBJ1-2, with TRBD1 identical over 8 bases. The origin of this receptor is a human donor in good health. The specimen sequenced was PBMCs. CDR3 DNA sequence: TGTGCCATCAGTGAGCCGGGCAGGGGGCCTTGGGGCTACACCTTC. Protein: CAISEPGRGPWGYTF.